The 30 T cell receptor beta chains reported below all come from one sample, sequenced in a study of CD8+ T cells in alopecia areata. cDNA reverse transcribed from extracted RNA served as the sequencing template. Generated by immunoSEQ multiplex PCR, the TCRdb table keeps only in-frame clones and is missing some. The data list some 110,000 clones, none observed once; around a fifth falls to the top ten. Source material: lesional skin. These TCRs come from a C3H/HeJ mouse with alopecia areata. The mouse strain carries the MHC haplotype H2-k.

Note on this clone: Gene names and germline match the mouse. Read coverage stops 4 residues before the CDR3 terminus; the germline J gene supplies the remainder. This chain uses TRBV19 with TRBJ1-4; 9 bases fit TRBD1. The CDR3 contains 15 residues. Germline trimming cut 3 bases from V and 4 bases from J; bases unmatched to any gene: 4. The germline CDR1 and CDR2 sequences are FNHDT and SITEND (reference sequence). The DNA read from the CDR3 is TGTGCCAGCAGTACCGCGGGACAGGGCAACGAA. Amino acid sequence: CASSTAGQGNE. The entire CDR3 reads CASSTAGQGNERLFF.

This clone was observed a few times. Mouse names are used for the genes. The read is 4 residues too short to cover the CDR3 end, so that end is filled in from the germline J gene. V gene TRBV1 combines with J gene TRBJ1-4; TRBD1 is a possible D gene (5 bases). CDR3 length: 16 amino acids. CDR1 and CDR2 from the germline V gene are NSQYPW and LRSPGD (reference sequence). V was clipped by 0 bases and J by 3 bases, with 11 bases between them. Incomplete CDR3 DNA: TGCACCTGCAGTGCAGATAAAGGACAACCCAACGAA. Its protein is CTCSADKGQPNE. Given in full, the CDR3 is CTCSADKGQPNERLFF.

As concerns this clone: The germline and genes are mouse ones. This chain's CDR3 is CASSRDLWGAPNTGQLYF. The CDR3 bases that were read are TGTGCTAGCAGTAGAGATCTCTGGGGGGCTCCAAACACCGGG. The V call is TRBV17, the J call TRBJ2-2, with 8 nucleotides matching TRBD2. The read is 4 residues too short to cover the CDR3 end, so that end is filled in from the germline J gene. Germline V gene lookup returns CDR1 MNHDT and CDR2 YYDKIL. V lost 0 bases, J lost 0 bases, and 6 bases stayed unmatched. This CDR3 has 18 residues.

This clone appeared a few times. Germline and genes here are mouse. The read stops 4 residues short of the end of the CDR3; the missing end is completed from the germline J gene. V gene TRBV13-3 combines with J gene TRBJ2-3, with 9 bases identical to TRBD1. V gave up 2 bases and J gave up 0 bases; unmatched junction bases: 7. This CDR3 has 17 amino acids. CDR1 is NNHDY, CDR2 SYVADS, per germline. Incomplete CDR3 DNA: TGTGCCAGCAGTGAACCCGGGACAGGGTTTAGTGCAGAA. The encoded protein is CASSEPGTGFSAE. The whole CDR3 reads CASSEPGTGFSAETLYF.

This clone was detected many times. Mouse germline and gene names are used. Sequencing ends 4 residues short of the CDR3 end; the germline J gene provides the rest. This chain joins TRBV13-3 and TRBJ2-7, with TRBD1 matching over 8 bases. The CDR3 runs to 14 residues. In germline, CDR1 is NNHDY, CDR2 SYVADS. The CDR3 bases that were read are TGTGCCAGCAGTGGTCAGGGGGCTGAGGAT. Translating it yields CASSGQGAED. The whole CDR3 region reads CASSGQGAEDEQYF.

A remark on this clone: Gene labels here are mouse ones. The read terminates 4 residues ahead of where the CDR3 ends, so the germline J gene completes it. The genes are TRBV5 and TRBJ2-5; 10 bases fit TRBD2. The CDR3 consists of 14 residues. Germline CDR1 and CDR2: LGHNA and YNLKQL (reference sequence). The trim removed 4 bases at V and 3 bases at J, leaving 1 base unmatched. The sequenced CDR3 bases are TGTGCCAGCAGCCGGGACTGGGGACAAGAC. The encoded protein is CASSRDWGQD. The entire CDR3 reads CASSRDWGQDTQYF.

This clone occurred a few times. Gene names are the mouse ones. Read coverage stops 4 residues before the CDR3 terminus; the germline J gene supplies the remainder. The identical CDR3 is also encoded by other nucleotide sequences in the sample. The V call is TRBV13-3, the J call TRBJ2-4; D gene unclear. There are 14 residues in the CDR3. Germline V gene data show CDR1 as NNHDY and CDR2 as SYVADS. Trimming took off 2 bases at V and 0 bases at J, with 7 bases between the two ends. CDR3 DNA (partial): TGTGCCAGCAGTGACTACAGTAGTCAAAAC. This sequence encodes CASSDYSSQN. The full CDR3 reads CASSDYSSQNTLYF. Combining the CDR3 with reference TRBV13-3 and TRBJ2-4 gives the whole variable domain EAAVTQSPRSKVAVTGGKVTLSCHQTNNHDYMYWYRQDTGHGLRLIHYSYVADSTEKGDIPDGYKASRPSQENFSLILELASLSQTAVYFCASSDYSSQNTLYFGAGTRLSVL.

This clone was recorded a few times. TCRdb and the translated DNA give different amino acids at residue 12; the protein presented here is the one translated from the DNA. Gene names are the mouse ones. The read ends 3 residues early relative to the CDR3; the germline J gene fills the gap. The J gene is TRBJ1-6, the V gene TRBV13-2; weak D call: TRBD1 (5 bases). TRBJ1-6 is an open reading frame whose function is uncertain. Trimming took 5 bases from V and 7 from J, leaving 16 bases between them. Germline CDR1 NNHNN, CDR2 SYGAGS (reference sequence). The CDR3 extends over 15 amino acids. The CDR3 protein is CASGESAGMNSPLYF. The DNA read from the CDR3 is TGTGCCAGCGGGGAAAGCGCAGGGATGAATTCGCCC.

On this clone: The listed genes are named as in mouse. The chain's CDR3 is CASSIEGGDQDTQYF. CDR3 DNA (partial): TGTGCCAGCAGTATAGAGGGGGGGGACCAAGAC. This rearrangement joins TRBV19 to TRBJ2-5; TRBD2 is a possible D gene (7 bases). The read ends 4 residues shy of where the CDR3 ends; the end is completed using the germline J gene. Germline lookup yields CDR1 FNHDT and CDR2 SITEND (reference sequence). V was cut by 0 bases and J by 1 base, with 9 bases left in between. The CDR3 length is 15 residues.

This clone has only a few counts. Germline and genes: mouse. The sequenced CDR3 bases are TGTGCCAGCGGCGACTGGGGGGGGAGATAT. This translates into CASGDWGGRY. The entire CDR3 sequence reads CASGDWGGRYEQYF. This chain uses TRBV13-2 with TRBJ2-7, with TRBD2 matching over 11 bases. The CDR3 end lies 4 residues beyond the end of the read and is filled in from the germline J gene. Germline V CDR1 and CDR2: NNHNN, SYGAGS (reference sequence). This CDR3 has 14 residues.

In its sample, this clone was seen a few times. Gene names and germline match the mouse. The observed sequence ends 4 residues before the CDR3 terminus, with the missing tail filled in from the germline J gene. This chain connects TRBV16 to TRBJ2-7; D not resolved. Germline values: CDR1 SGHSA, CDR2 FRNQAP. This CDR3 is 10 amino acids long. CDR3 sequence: CASSLYEQYF. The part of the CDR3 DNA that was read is TGTGCAAGCAGCCTTTAT. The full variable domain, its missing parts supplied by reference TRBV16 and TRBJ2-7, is NAGVIQTPRHKVTGKGQEATLWCEPISGHSAVFWYRQTIVQGLEFLTYFRNQAPIDDSGMPKERFSAQMPNQSHSTLKIQSTQPQDSAVYLCASSLYEQYFGPGTRLTVL.

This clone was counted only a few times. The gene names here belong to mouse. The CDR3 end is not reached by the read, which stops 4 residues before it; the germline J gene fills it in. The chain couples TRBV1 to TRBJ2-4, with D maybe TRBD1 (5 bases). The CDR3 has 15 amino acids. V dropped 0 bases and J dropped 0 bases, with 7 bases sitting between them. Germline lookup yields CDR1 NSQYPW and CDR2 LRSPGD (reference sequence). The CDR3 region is CTCSADGQSQNTLYF. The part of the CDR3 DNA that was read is TGCACCTGCAGTGCAGATGGACAAAGTCAAAAC.

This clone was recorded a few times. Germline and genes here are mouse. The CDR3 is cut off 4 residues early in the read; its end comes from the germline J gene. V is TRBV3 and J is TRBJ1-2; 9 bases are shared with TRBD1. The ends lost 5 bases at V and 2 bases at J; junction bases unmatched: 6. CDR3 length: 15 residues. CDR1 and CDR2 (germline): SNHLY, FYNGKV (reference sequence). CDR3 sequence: CASSPSGTGNSDYTF. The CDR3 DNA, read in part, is TGTGCCAGCAGCCCCTCCGGGACAGGGAACTCC.

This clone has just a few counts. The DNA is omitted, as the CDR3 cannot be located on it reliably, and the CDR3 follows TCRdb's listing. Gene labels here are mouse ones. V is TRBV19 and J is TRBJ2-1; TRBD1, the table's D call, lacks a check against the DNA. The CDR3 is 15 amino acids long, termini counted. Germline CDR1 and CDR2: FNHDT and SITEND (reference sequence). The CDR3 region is CASSSSTGGYAEQFF.

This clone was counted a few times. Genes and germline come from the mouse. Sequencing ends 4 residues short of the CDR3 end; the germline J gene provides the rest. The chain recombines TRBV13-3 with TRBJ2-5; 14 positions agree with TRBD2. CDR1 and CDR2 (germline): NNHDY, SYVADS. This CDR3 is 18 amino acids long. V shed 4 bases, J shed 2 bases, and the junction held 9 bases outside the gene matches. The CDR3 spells CASSSGTGGAGGQDTQYF. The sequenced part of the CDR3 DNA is TGTGCCAGCAGTTCCGGGACTGGGGGGGCCGGGGGCCAAGAC.

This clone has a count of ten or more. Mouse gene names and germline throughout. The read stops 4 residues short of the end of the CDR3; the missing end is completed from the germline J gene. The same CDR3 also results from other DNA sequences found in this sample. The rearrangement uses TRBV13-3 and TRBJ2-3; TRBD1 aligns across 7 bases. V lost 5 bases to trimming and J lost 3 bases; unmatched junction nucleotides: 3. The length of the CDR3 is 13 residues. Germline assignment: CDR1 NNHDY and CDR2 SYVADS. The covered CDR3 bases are TGTGCCAGCAGCCCACAGGGGGCAGAA. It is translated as CASSPQGAE. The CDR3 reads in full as CASSPQGAETLYF.

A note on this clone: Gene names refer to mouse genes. CDR3 protein: CASSPPGGRRAEQFF. The CDR3 bases that were read are TGTGCCAGCAGTCCCCCTGGGGGGCGCCGTGCT. The chain uses TRBV19 and TRBJ2-1; 8 bases agree with TRBD2. The read falls 4 residues short of the CDR3 end, and the missing part is taken from the germline J gene. The CDR3 runs 15 residues. V dropped 4 bases and J dropped 6; count of bases not matched to a gene: 9. Germline loops: CDR1 FNHDT, CDR2 SITEND (reference sequence).

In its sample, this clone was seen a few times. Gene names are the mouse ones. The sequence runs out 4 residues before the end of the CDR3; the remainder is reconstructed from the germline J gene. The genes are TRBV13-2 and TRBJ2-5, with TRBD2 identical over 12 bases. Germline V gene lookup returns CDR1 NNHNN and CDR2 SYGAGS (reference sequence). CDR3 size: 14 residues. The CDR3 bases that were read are TGTGCCAGCTCCGGACTGGGGGGGGAAGAC. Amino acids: CASSGLGGED. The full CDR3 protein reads CASSGLGGEDTQYF.

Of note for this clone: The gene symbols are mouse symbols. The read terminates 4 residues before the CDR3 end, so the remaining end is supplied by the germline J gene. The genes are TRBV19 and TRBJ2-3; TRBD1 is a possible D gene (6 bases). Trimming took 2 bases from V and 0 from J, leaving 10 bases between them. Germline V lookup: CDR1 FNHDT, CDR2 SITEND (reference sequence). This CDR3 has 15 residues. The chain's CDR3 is CASSIGDISAETLYF. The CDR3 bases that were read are TGTGCCAGCAGTATCGGGGACATTAGTGCAGAA.

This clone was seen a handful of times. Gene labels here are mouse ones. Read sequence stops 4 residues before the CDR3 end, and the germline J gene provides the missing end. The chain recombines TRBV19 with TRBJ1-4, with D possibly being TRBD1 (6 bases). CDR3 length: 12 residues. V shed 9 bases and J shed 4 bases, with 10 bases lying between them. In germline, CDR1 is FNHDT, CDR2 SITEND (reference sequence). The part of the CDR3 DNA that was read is TGTGCCACCGGGACAAACAACGAA. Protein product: CATGTNNE. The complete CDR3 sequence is CATGTNNERLFF.

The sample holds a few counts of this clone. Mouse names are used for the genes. Partial CDR3 DNA: TGCACCTGCAGTGCAGGGGACAGGGCGGGCGAA. The encoded protein is CTCSAGDRAGE. The entire CDR3 protein is CTCSAGDRAGERLFF. The chain is built from TRBV1 and TRBJ1-4, with TRBD1 matching 9 bases. The read halts 4 residues ahead of the CDR3 end, with the missing end drawn from the germline J gene. This CDR3 region has 15 residues. Looked up from germline, CDR1 is NSQYPW and CDR2 is LRSPGD (reference sequence).

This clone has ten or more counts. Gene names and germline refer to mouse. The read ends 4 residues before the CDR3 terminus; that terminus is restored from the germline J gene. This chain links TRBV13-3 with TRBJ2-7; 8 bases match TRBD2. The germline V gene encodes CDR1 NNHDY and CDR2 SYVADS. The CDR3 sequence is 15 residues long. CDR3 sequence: CASSDGGGRVYEQYF. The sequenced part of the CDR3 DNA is TGTGCCAGCAGTGATGGGGGGGGCCGCGTTTAT.

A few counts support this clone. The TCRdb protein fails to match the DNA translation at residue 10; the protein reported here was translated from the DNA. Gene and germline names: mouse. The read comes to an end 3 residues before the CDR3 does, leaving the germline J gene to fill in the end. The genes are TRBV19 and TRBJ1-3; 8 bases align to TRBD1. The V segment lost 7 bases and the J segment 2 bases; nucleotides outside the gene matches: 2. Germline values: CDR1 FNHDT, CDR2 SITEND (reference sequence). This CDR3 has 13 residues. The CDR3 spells CASAGGAGNTLYF. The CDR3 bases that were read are TGTGCCAGCGCAGGGGGCGCTGGAAATACG.

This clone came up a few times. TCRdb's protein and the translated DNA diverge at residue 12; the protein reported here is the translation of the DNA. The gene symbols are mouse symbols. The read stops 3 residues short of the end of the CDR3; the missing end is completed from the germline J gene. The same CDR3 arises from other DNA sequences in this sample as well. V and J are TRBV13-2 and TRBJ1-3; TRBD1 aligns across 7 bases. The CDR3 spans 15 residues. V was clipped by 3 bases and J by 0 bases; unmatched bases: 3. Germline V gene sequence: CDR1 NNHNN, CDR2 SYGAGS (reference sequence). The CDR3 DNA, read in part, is TGTGCCAGCGGTGGGGACAGATCTTCTGGAAATACG. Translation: CASGGDRSSGNT. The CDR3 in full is CASGGDRSSGNTLYF.

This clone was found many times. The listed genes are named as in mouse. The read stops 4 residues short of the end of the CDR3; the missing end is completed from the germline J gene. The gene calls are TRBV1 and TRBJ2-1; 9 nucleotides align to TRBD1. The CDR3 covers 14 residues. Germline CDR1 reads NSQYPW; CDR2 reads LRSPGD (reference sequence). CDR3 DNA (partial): TGCACCTGCAGTACCGGGACAGGGAGGGCT. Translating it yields CTCSTGTGRA. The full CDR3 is CTCSTGTGRAEQFF.

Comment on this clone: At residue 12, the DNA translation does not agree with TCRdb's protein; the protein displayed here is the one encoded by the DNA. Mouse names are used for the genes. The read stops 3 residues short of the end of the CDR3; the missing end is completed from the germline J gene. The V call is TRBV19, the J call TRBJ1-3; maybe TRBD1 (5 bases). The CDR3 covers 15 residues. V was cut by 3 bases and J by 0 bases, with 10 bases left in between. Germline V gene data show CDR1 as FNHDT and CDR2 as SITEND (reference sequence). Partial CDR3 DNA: TGTGCCAGCAGTAATACAGGATTTTCTGGAAATACG. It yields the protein CASSNTGFSGNT. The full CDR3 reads CASSNTGFSGNTLYF.

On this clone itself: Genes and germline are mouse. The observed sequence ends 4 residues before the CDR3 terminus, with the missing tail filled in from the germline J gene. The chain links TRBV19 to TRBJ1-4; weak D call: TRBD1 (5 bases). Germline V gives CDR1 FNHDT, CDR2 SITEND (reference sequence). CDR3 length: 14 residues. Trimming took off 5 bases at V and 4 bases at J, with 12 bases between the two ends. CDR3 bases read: TGTGCCAGCAGCGGACATCCCTACAACGAA. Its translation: CASSGHPYNE. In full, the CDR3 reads CASSGHPYNERLFF.

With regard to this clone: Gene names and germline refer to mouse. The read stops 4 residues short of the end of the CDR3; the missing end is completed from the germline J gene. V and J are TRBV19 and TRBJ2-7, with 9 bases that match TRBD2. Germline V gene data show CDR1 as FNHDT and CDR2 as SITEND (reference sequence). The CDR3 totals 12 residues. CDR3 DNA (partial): TGTGCCAGCCCTGGGGGGGGGTAT. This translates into CASPGGGY. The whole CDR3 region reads CASPGGGYEQYF. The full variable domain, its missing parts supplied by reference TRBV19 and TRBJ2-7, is GGIITQTPKFLIGQEGQKLTLKCQQNFNHDTMYWYRQDSGKGLRLIYYSITENDLQKGDLSEGYDASREKKSSFSLTVTSAQKNEMAVFLCASPGGGYEQYFGPGTRLTVL.

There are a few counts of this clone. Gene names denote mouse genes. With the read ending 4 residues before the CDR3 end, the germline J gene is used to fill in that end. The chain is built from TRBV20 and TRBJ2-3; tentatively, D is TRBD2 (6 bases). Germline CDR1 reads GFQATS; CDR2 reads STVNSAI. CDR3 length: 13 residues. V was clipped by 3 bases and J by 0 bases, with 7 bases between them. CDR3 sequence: CGARLGSAETLYF. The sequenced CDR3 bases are TGTGGTGCTAGACTGGGAAGTGCAGAA.

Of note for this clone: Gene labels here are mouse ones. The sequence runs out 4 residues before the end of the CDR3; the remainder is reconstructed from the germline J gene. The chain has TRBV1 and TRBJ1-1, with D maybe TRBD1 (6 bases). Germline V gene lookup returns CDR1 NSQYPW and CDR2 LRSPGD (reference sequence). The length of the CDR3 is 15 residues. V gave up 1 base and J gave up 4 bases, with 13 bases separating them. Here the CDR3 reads CTCSAGGGRPTEVFF. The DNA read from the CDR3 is TGCACCTGCAGTGCAGGAGGGGGGCGTCCCACA.